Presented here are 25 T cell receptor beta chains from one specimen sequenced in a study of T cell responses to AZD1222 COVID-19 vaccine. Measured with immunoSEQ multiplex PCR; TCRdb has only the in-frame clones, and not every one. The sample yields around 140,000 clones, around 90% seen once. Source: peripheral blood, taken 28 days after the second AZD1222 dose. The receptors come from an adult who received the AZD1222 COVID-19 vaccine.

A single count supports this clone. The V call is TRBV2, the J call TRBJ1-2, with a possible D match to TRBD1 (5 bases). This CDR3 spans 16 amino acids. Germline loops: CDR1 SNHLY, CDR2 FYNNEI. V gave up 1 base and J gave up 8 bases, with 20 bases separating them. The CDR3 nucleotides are TGTGCCAGCAGTGAAGAGGGGACCCTCGCGGACATAGGCTACACCTTC. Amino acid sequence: CASSEEGTLADIGYTF.

The CDR3 protein is CASSLSPAGYTDTQYF. Here the CDR3 DNA reads TGTGCCAGCAGCTTGTCCCCGGCAGGGTACACAGATACGCAGTATTTT. The genes are TRBV5-4 and TRBJ2-3; tentatively, D is TRBD1 (5 bases). Trimming cost V 1 base and J 2 bases, with 14 bases left between them. The CDR3 spans 16 residues. The germline V gene encodes CDR1 SGHNT and CDR2 YYREEE (reference sequence).

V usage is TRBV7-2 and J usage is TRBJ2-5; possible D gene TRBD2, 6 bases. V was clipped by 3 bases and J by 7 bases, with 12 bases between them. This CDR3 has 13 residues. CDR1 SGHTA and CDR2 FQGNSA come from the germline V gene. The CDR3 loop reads CASSLHTEGTQYF. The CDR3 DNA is TGTGCCAGCAGCTTGCACACGGAGGGGACCCAGTACTTC.

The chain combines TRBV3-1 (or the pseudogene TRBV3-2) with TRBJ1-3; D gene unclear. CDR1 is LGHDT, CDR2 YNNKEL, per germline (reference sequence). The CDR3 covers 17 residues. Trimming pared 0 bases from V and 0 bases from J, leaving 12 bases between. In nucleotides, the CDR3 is TGTGCCAGCAGCCAAGATCTTTGGAGCCTCTCTGGAAACACCATATATTTT. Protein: CASSQDLWSLSGNTIYF.

This CDR3 is CASSSSRGTEAFF. CDR3 coding DNA: TGCGCCAGCAGCTCAAGCCGGGGGACTGAAGCTTTCTTT. The V and J genes are TRBV4-3 and TRBJ1-1; D may be TRBD1 (5 bases). Trimming cost V 5 bases and J 5 bases, with 12 bases left between them. This CDR3 is built from 13 residues. CDR1 is LGHNA, CDR2 YSLEER, per germline.

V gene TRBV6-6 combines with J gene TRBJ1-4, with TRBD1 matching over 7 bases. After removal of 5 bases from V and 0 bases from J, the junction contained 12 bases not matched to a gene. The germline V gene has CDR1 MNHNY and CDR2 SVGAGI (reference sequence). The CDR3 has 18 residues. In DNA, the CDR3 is TGTGCCAGCAGTCGTATACCTCATACAGGGGCAACTAATGAAAAACTGTTTTTT. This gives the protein CASSRIPHTGATNEKLFF.

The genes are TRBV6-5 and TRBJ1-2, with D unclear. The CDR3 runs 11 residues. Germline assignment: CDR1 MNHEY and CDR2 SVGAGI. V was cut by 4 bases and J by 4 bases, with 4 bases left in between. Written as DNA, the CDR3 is TGTGCCAGCAGTTGGGGCTATGGCTACACCTTC. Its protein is CASSWGYGYTF.

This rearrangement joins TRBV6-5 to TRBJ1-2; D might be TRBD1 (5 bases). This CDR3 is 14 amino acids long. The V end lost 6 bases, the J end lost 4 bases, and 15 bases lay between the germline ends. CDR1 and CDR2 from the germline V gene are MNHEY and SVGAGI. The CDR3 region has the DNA TGTGCCAGCAGGGGACGAGGGCCACGCTATGGCTACACCTTC. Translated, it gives CASRGRGPRYGYTF.

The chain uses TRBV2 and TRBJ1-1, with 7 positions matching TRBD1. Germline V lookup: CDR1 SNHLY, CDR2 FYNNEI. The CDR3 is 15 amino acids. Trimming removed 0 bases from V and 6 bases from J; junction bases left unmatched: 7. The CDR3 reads CASSEATNRGSEAFF. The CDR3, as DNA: TGTGCCAGCAGTGAAGCCACTAACAGGGGCTCTGAAGCTTTCTTT.

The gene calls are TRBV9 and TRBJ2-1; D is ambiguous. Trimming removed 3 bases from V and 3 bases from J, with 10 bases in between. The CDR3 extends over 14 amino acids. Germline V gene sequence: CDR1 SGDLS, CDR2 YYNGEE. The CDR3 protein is CASSATDFYNEQFF. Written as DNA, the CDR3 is TGTGCCAGCAGCGCAACGGATTTCTACAATGAGCAGTTCTTC.

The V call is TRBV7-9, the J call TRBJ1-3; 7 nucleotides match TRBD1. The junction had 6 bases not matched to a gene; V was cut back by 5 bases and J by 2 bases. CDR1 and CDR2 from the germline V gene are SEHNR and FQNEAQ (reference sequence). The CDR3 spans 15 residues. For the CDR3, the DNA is TGTGCCAGCAGCCCGGGACAGACTCCTGGAAACACCATATATTTT. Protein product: CASSPGQTPGNTIYF.

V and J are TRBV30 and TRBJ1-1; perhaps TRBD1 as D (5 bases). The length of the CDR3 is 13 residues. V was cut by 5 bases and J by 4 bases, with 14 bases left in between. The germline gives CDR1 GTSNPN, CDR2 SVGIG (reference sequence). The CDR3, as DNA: TGTGCCTGGGGCAGGGTTAGGGGCACTGAAGCTTTCTTT. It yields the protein CAWGRVRGTEAFF.

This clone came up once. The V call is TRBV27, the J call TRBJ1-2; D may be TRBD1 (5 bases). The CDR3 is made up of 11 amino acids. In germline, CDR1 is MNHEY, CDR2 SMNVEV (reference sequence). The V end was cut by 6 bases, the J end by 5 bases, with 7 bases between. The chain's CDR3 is CASSQGYGYTF. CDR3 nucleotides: TGTGCCAGCAGCCAGGGTTATGGCTACACCTTC.

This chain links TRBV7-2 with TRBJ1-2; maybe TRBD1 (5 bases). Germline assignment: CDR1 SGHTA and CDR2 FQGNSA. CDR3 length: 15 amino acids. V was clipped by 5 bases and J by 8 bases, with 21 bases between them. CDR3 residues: CASSPGTSRYVGYTF. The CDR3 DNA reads TGTGCCAGCAGCCCCGGGACGTCCCGGTACGTAGGCTACACCTTC. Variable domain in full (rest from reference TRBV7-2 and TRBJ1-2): GAGVSQSPSNKVTEKGKDVELRCDPISGHTALYWYRQSLGQGLEFLIYFQGNSAPDKSGLPSDRFSAERTGGSVSTLTIQRTQQEDSAVYLCASSPGTSRYVGYTFGSGTRLTVV.

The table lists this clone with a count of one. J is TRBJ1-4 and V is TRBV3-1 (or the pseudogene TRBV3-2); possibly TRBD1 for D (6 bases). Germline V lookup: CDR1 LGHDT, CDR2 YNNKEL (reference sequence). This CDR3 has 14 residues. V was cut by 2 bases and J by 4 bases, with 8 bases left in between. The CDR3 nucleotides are TGTGCCAGCAGCCAAAGGGGGAATAATGAAAAACTGTTTTTT. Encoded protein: CASSQRGNNEKLFF.

CDR3 amino acids: CASSFRTSGTYNEQFF. The CDR3 DNA sequence: TGTGCCAGCAGTTTCCGGACCAGCGGAACCTACAATGAGCAGTTCTTC. The rearrangement links TRBV27 to TRBJ2-1; D is possibly TRBD2 (5 bases). This CDR3 comprises 16 residues. The germline V and J ends were trimmed by 3 bases and 2 bases, with 14 bases remaining between them. Germline V gene sequence: CDR1 MNHEY, CDR2 SMNVEV (reference sequence).

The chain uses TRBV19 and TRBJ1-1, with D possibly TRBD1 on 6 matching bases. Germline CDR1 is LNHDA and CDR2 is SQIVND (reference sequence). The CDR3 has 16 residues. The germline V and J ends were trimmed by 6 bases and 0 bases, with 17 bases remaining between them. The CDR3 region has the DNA TGTGCCAGTAGGCAGGGGCGGCGGGTTATGAACACTGAAGCTTTCTTT. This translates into CASRQGRRVMNTEAFF.

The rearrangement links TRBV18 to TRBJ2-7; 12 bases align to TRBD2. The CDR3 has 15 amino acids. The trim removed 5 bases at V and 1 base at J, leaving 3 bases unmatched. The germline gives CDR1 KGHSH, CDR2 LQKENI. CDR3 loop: CASSASGGASYEQYF. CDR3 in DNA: TGTGCCAGCTCAGCTAGCGGGGGGGCATCCTACGAGCAGTACTTC. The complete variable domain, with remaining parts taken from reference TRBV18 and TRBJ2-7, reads NAGVMQNPRHLVRRRGQEARLRCSPMKGHSHVYWYRQLPEEGLKFMVYLQKENIIDESGMPKERFSAEFPKEGPSILRIQQVVRGDSAAYFCASSASGGASYEQYFGPGTRLTVT.

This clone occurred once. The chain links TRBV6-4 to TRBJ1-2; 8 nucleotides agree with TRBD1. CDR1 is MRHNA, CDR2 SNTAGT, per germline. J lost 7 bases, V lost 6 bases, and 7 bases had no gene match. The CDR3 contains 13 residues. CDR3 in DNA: TGTGCCAGCAGCCGGACAGGGCGAAGTGGCTACACCTTC. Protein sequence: CASSRTGRSGYTF.

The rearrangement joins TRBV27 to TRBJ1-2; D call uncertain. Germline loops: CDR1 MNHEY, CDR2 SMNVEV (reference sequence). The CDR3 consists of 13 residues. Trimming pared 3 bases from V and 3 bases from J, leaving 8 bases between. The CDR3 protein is CASSFGGDYGYTF. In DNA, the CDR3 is TGTGCCAGCAGTTTCGGCGGCGACTATGGCTACACCTTC.

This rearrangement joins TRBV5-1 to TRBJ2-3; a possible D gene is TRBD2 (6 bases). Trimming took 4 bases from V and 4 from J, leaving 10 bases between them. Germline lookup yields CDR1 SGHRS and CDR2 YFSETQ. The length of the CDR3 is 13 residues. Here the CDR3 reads CASSAGTSDTQYF. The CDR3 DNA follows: TGCGCCAGCAGCGCCGGGACTTCAGATACGCAGTATTTT. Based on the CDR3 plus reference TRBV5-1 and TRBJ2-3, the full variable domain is KAGVTQTPRYLIKTRGQQVTLSCSPISGHRSVSWYQQTPGQGLQFLFEYFSETQRNKGNFPGRFSGRQFSNSRSEMNVSTLELGDSALYLCASSAGTSDTQYFGPGTRLTVL.

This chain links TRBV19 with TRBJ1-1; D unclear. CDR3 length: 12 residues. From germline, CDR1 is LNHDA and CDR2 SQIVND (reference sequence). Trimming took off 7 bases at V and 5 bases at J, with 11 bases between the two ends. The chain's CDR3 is CASTGPGTEAFF. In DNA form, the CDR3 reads TGTGCCAGTACCGGGCCGGGGACTGAAGCTTTCTTT.

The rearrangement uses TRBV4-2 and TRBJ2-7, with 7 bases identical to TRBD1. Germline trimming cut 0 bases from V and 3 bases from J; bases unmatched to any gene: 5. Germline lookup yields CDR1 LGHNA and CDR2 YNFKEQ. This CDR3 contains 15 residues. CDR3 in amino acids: CASSQDLGQFYEQYF. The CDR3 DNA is TGTGCCAGCAGCCAAGATTTGGGACAGTTCTACGAGCAGTACTTC.

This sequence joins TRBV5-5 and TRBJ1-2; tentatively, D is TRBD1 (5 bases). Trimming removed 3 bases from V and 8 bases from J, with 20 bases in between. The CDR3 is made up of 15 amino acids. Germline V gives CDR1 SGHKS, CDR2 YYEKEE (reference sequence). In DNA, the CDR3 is TGTGCCAGCAGCTCGGGGGGAGAGTGGATAGAGGGCTACACCTTC. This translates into CASSSGGEWIEGYTF.

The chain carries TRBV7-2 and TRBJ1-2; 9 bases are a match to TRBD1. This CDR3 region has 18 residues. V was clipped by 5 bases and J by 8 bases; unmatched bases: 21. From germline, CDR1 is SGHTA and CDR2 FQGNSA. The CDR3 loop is CASSTKRPGTGIWGGYTF. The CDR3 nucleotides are TGTGCCAGCAGCACAAAACGCCCCGGGACAGGGATTTGGGGAGGCTACACCTTC. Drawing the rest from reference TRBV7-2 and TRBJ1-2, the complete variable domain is GAGVSQSPSNKVTEKGKDVELRCDPISGHTALYWYRQSLGQGLEFLIYFQGNSAPDKSGLPSDRFSAERTGGSVSTLTIQRTQQEDSAVYLCASSTKRPGTGIWGGYTFGSGTRLTVV.